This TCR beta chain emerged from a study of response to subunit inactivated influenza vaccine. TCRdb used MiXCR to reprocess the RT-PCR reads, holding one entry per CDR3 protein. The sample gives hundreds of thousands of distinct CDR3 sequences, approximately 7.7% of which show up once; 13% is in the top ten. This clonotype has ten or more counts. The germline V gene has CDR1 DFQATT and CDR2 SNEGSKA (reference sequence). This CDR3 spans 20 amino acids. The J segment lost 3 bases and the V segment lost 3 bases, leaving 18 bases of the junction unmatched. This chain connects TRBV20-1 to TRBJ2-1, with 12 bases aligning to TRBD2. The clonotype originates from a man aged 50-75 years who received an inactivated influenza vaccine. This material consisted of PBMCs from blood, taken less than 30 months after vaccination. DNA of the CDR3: TGCAGTGCTAGTGGGCAGGGAGGACTAGCGGGGCCCTATATCTACAATGAGCAGTTCTTC. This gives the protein CSASGQGGLAGPYIYNEQFF.